This TCR beta chain is drawn from a study of shared clonotypes between healthy human individuals. In the study overall: Used for every donor were three CD4 naive, three CD4 memory, two CD8 naive and one CD8 memory plate. General observations from the study: Relative to memory subsets, naive subsets generally showed larger estimated richness.

TCRdb's copy holds only in-frame clones and misses some; the assay was immunoSEQ multiplex PCR. The data contain 800,000 to 1,200,000 clones, approximately 80% of them singletons. This CDR3 is 13 amino acids long. Germline V gene sequence: CDR1 SGHDT, CDR2 YYEEEE. Concerning this clone: Its specificity is not known. Compared with germline, one end of the junction differs, possibly owing to a read error.

The receptor was isolated from a young man in good health. Some clones in this sample may be carry-over from other donors' samples. Sequencing input: memory CD4+ T cells from PBMCs. Regarding subset: CD45RA-negative fraction. The chain has TRBV5-6 and TRBJ2-3; no clear D. The CDR3 sequence is CASRLGFTDTQYF. CDR3 coding DNA: TGTGCCAGCAGGTTGGGGTTCACAGATACGCAGTATTTT.